One and the same sample provided the 13 T cell receptor beta chains below, sequenced in a study of shared clonotypes between healthy human individuals. Assay: immunoSEQ multiplex PCR; the TCRdb copy retains only in-frame clones and omits some. Of around 2,000,000 clones listed, about 92% are singletons. CD8 cells regarded as naive lacked CD45RO, were positively chosen for CCR7, and omitted terminally differentiated effector memory CD45RA+ cells. The specimen sequenced was naive CD8+ T cells from PBMCs. These receptors came from a young man in good health. Some clones in this sample may be carry-over from other donors' samples.

Notes on this clone: Other DNA variants within this sample encode the same CDR3. CDR3 nucleotide sequence: TGCAGCGTTGAACGGCGGGACAGCTACGAGCAGTACTTC. Encoded protein: CSVERRDSYEQYF. The rearrangement uses TRBV29-1 and TRBJ2-7; possible D gene TRBD1, 7 bases. The CDR3 is 13 amino acids. The germline V gene has CDR1 SQVTM and CDR2 ANQGSEA. V was pared by 2 bases and J by 3 bases, with 11 bases between.

With regard to this clone: This sample includes further DNA sequences coding for the same CDR3. The chain uses TRBV6-5 and TRBJ2-5; the match to TRBD1 covers 7 bases. With 0 bases clipped from V and 1 base from J, the junction kept 2 bases outside the gene matches. CDR3 size: 15 residues. Germline lookup yields CDR1 MNHEY and CDR2 SVGAGI. This CDR3 is CASSYSAGGQETQYF. The CDR3 coding sequence is TGTGCCAGCAGTTACTCGGCAGGGGGCCAAGAGACCCAGTACTTC.

V and J are TRBV7-2 and TRBJ1-2; no clear D. The CDR3 sequence is 18 residues long. The V end lost 2 bases, the J end lost 4 bases, and 23 bases lay between the germline ends. Germline V gene lookup returns CDR1 SGHTA and CDR2 FQGNSA. The CDR3 nucleotides are TGTGCCAGCAGCTTATTTTTGAACCCCCTTAGTAACTCCTATGGCTACACCTTC. Amino acid sequence: CASSLFLNPLSNSYGYTF.

The chain is built from TRBV27 and TRBJ1-1, with a weak D call TRBD1 (5 bases). Germline values: CDR1 MNHEY, CDR2 SMNVEV (reference sequence). The CDR3 extends over 14 amino acids. V gave up 2 bases and J gave up 7 bases, with 14 bases separating them. The CDR3 sequence: CASSLARVGHEAFF. Written as DNA, the CDR3 is TGTGCCAGCAGTTTAGCCAGGGTGGGCCATGAAGCTTTCTTT.

This rearrangement joins TRBV7-2 to TRBJ2-5; either TRBD1 or TRBD2 may supply D (6 bases each). The V end was cut by 4 bases, the J end by 9 bases, with 9 bases between. The germline gives CDR1 SGHTA, CDR2 FQGNSA. There are 11 residues in the CDR3. The CDR3 nucleotides are TGTGCCAGCAGCTCTAGGGGGGCCCAGTACTTC. It yields the protein CASSSRGAQYF.

Turning to this clone: The sample has other DNA sequences that encode this CDR3 too. This chain connects TRBV27 to TRBJ2-3; TRBD2 matches 11 bases. V lost 5 bases and J lost 3; bases outside the gene matches: 4. The CDR3 has 15 amino acids. CDR1 and CDR2 (germline): MNHEY, SMNVEV (reference sequence). CDR3 in amino acids: CASSPGLADTDTQYF. The CDR3 bases are TGTGCCAGCAGTCCGGGACTAGCGGATACAGATACGCAGTATTTT.

The chain joins TRBV30 to TRBJ1-5; possible D gene TRBD1, 5 bases. The CDR3 has 15 amino acids. Germline loops: CDR1 GTSNPN, CDR2 SVGIG (reference sequence). Trimming took 0 bases from V and 2 from J, leaving 11 bases between them. DNA for the CDR3: TGTGCCTGGAGTGTACGGGGGAATGGCAATCAGCCCCAGCATTTT. Amino acid sequence: CAWSVRGNGNQPQHF.

V usage is TRBV5-1 and J usage is TRBJ2-2, with D tentatively TRBD1 or TRBD2 (5 bases each). Trimming took off 4 bases at V and 4 bases at J, with 17 bases between the two ends. The CDR3 is 16 residues long. Germline values: CDR1 SGHRS, CDR2 YFSETQ. The chain's CDR3 is CASSLPLIGGTGELFF. CDR3 nucleotides: TGCGCCAGCAGCCTCCCCCTCATTGGGGGCACCGGGGAGCTGTTTTTT.

The chain carries TRBV28 and TRBJ2-7; 12 nucleotides align to TRBD1. Per germline, CDR1 MDHEN and CDR2 SYDVKM. V was pared by 5 bases and J by 3 bases, with 8 bases of the junction left unmatched. The CDR3 contains 16 residues. CDR3 nucleotide sequence: TGTGCCAGCAGTGGATCCGGGACAGGGGGCTTCTACGAGCAGTACTTC. Translation: CASSGSGTGGFYEQYF. Complete variable domain (other parts from reference TRBV28 and TRBJ2-7): DVKVTQSSRYLVKRTGEKVFLECVQDMDHENMFWYRQDPGLGLRLIYFSYDVKMKEKGDIPEGYSVSREKKERFSLILESASTNQTSMYLCASSGSGTGGFYEQYFGPGTRLTVT.

About this clone itself: Distinct nucleotide sequences in the sample also encode this CDR3. This sequence joins TRBV9 and TRBJ1-2; 7 positions match TRBD1. The CDR3 contains 13 residues. V shed 2 bases, J shed 3 bases, and the junction held 1 base outside the gene matches. CDR1 is SGDLS and CDR2 is YYNGEE in the germline V gene. The CDR3 reads CASSVGTDYGYTF. As DNA, the CDR3 is TGTGCCAGCAGCGTTGGGACAGACTATGGCTACACCTTC.

This clone was found a few times. This sequence joins TRBV9 and TRBJ1-1; D not certain. This CDR3 comprises 12 residues. Deletions cut 4 bases from V and 10 bases from J, with 14 bases between. Per the germline V gene, CDR1 is SGDLS and CDR2 is YYNGEE. The CDR3 nucleotides are TGTGCCAGCAGCCCCCCCCGGTCTCCAGCTTTCTTT. As protein: CASSPPRSPAFF.

The rearrangement links TRBV27 to TRBJ1-1, with 9 bases identical to TRBD1. CDR1 MNHEY and CDR2 SMNVEV come from the germline V gene (reference sequence). V shed 6 bases and J 7 bases; nucleotides not matched to a gene: 9. There are 14 residues in the CDR3. The CDR3 DNA reads TGTGCCAGCAGCGTTACAGGGGGCGCGAATGAAGCTTTCTTT. The encoded protein is CASSVTGGANEAFF.

The chain recombines TRBV14 with TRBJ2-1, with D possibly called TRBD1 or TRBD2 (5 bases each). The CDR3 runs 15 residues. Germline V gives CDR1 SGHDN, CDR2 FVKESK. Trimming stripped 4 bases from V and 8 bases from J, with 18 bases between. The CDR3 DNA is TGTGCCAGCAGCCGCCAGGGAGCTTATCCCTATGAGCAGTTCTTC. Amino acid sequence: CASSRQGAYPYEQFF.